The 31 T cell receptor beta chains presented below share a single source sample, sequenced in a study of regulatory T cells in long-lasting Graves disease. Time point defined: persistent/refractory GD, antithyroid drugs over 5 years with positive TRAb. Construction of the TCR library relied on RNA isolated from PBMCs. Both iRepertoire HTBI primers and Arm-PCR of CDR3 regions were used to build the TCR beta libraries. TCRdb re-analysed the multiplex PCR reads in MiXCR, keeping a single row per CDR3 protein. This sample has 450,000 or so distinct CDR3 sequences, with about 20% found just once. Source: peripheral blood mononuclear cells (PBMCs), taken when the disease was refractory, from a patient treated with antithyroid drugs. These TCRs come from a female donor with Graves disease.

The J gene is TRBJ1-6, the V gene TRBV30; possible D gene TRBD1, 5 bases. The ends were cut back, 0 bases at V and 9 bases at J, with 15 bases in the middle. CDR1 is GTSNPN, CDR2 SVGIG, per germline (reference sequence). The CDR3 extends over 15 amino acids. The CDR3 DNA reads as TGTGCCTGGAGTGTTCGCGGGACGTGGGGTTCACCCCTCCACTTT. It yields the protein CAWSVRGTWGSPLHF. Complete variable domain (other parts from reference TRBV30 and TRBJ1-6): SQTIHQWPATLVQPVGSPLSLECTVEGTSNPNLYWYRQAAGRGLQLLFYSVGIGQISSEVPQNLSASRPQDRQFILSSKKLLLSDSGFYLCAWSVRGTWGSPLHFGNGTRLTVT.

In regard to this clonotype: This may come from a read error, since a much larger clone is one base off. This chain links TRBV28 with TRBJ2-7, with 7 bases identical to TRBD1. With V trimmed by 6 bases and J by 2 bases, 7 bases remained unmatched. The CDR3 covers 14 residues. The germline V gene has CDR1 MDHEN and CDR2 SYDVKM. The CDR3 loop reads CASSRTGVPYEQYF. For the CDR3, the DNA is TGTGCCAGCAGCAGGACAGGAGTCCCCTACGAGCAGTACTTC. Looking up the rest from reference TRBV28 and TRBJ2-7 gives the full variable domain: DVKVTQSSRYLVKRTGEKVFLECVQDMDHENMFWYRQDPGLGLRLIYFSYDVKMKEKGDIPEGYSVSREKKERFSLILESASTNQTSMYLCASSRTGVPYEQYFGPGTRLTVT.

As regards this clonotype: This may come from a read error, since a much larger clone is one base off. This sequence joins TRBV2 and TRBJ2-7; D is perhaps TRBD1 (5 bases). This CDR3 is built from 15 residues. Per the germline V gene, CDR1 is SNHLY and CDR2 is FYNNEI. V lost 6 bases to trimming and J lost 2 bases, with 17 bases between them. As DNA, the CDR3 is TGTGCCAGCAGCAAGACTTTCAGGGTGACCTACGAGCAGTACTTC. It is translated as CASSKTFRVTYEQYF.

Comments on this clonotype: This may come from a read error, since a much larger clone is one base off. The V call is TRBV28, the J call TRBJ2-4; D is possibly TRBD1 (5 bases). This CDR3 region has 13 residues. Germline V CDR1 and CDR2: MDHEN, SYDVKM. Trimming shortened V by 5 bases and J by 9 bases, and 14 bases separated the two germline ends. The CDR3 loop reads CASSPTASAIQYF. The CDR3 DNA reads TGTGCCAGCAGTCCGACAGCGTCGGCCATTCAGTACTTC.

The gene calls are TRBV2 and TRBJ1-1; 7 bases align to TRBD1. This CDR3 contains 16 residues. CDR1 and CDR2 (germline): SNHLY, FYNNEI. The junction had 9 bases not matched to a gene; V was cut back by 5 bases and J by 0 bases. The CDR3 region is CASSIRTGPMNTEAFF. The CDR3 DNA reads as TGTGCCAGCAGTATCCGGACAGGCCCTATGAACACTGAAGCTTTCTTT. The complete variable domain, with remaining parts taken from reference TRBV2 and TRBJ1-1, reads EPEVTQTPSHQVTQMGQEVILRCVPISNHLYFYWYRQILGQKVEFLVSFYNNEISEKSEIFDDQFSVERPDGSNFTLKIRSTKLEDSAMYFCASSIRTGPMNTEAFFGQGTRLTVV.

This clonotype was seen many times. The CDR3 here is CAINARGQDTEAFF. The CDR3 DNA is TGTGCCATCAATGCCCGGGGACAAGACACTGAAGCTTTCTTT. The chain carries TRBV10-3 and TRBJ1-1; a weak D match, TRBD1 (6 bases). This CDR3 spans 14 amino acids. Trimming removed 7 bases from V and 3 bases from J, with 15 bases in between. The V gene's germline CDR1 is ENHRY and CDR2 SYGVKD.

This clonotype was recorded many times. The rearrangement links TRBV28 to TRBJ2-7; no definite D call. Germline V gene lookup returns CDR1 MDHEN and CDR2 SYDVKM. The CDR3 runs 16 residues. Trimming removed 7 bases from V and 5 bases from J, with 24 bases in between. CDR3 protein: CASMPLGVGYKDEQYF. CDR3 nucleotide sequence: TGTGCCAGCATGCCTCTAGGTGTAGGGTATAAGGACGAGCAGTACTTC.

This clonotype was counted many times. This chain uses TRBV28 with TRBJ1-1, with a weak D call TRBD1 (6 bases). The CDR3 covers 15 residues. Trimming removed 2 bases at V and 4 bases at J, with 14 bases between. The germline CDR1 and CDR2 sequences are MDHEN and SYDVKM. The CDR3 reads CASSLPPSRGTEAFF. DNA of the CDR3: TGTGCCAGCAGTTTACCCCCAAGCAGGGGCACTGAAGCTTTCTTT.

The rearrangement uses TRBV20-1 and TRBJ1-3; TRBD1 is a possible D gene (5 bases). The CDR3 totals 13 residues. Trimming removed 6 bases at V and 2 bases at J, with 11 bases between. Per the germline V gene, CDR1 is DFQATT and CDR2 is SNEGSKA (reference sequence). CDR3 residues: CSARDPAGNTIYF. Here the CDR3 DNA reads TGCAGTGCCCGGGACCCCGCTGGAAACACCATATATTTT.

This clonotype was counted only a few times. This sequence joins TRBV5-1 and TRBJ1-1; 7 bases fit TRBD1. With V trimmed by 9 bases and J by 6 bases, 8 bases remained unmatched. The CDR3 totals 12 residues. Germline V lookup: CDR1 SGHRS, CDR2 YFSETQ. DNA of the CDR3: TGCGCCAACCCTCGCCAGGGGGCTGAAGCTTTCTTT. Translating it yields CANPRQGAEAFF.

This clonotype was counted many times. The gene calls are TRBV28 and TRBJ2-1; 8 bases are a match to TRBD2. This CDR3 region has 17 residues. The V segment lost 6 bases and the J segment 4 bases; nucleotides outside the gene matches: 14. Germline CDR1 MDHEN, CDR2 SYDVKM. The CDR3 region has the DNA TGTGCCAGCAGCCTGGCCAGCGGGAGAATTTCATACAATGAGCAGTTCTTC. The encoded protein is CASSLASGRISYNEQFF.

Concerning this clonotype itself: Being one base from a much bigger clone, this may be a read error. The rearrangement links TRBV5-1 to TRBJ1-4, with D tentatively TRBD1 (5 bases). The CDR3 runs to 12 residues. Germline CDR1 reads SGHRS; CDR2 reads YFSETQ. V was pared by 4 bases and J by 13 bases, with 14 bases between. CDR3 in amino acids: CASSNDRGRLFF. In nucleotides, the CDR3 is TGCGCCAGCAGCAACGACAGAGGAAGACTGTTTTTT.

This clonotype has at least ten counts. The J gene is TRBJ2-5, the V gene TRBV28, with D perhaps given as TRBD1 or TRBD2 (7 bases each). This CDR3 is 17 amino acids long. The germline gives CDR1 MDHEN, CDR2 SYDVKM. V shed 5 bases and J shed 5 bases, with 24 bases lying between them. The CDR3 DNA reads as TGTGCCAGCAGTCCCGATCGGGCAGGGGGGGACCTTGAGACCCAGTACTTC. As protein: CASSPDRAGGDLETQYF.

This clonotype was detected many times. The V gene is TRBV2, the J gene TRBJ1-6; no clear D gene. Trimming stripped 7 bases from V and 6 bases from J, with 16 bases between. Germline CDR1 and CDR2: SNHLY and FYNNEI. The CDR3 sequence is 15 residues long. CDR3 region: CASTRLAAPNSPLHF. The CDR3 DNA is TGTGCCAGCACCAGATTGGCAGCTCCTAATTCACCCCTCCACTTT.

This rearrangement joins TRBV6-5 to TRBJ2-7, with a tentative D call TRBD2 (6 bases). The CDR3 spans 15 residues. CDR1 MNHEY and CDR2 SVGAGI come from the germline V gene. V was pared by 2 bases and J by 3 bases, with 14 bases between. Here the CDR3 DNA reads TGTGCCAGCAGTTACGGGGTTGGGAGGTTCTACGAGCAGTACTTC. It codes for CASSYGVGRFYEQYF.

This clonotype was recorded at least ten times. The chain combines TRBV30 with TRBJ1-2; the D is unclear. This CDR3 is 12 amino acids long. Germline V gene data show CDR1 as GTSNPN and CDR2 as SVGIG (reference sequence). V was pared by 1 base and J by 3 bases, with 6 bases between. CDR3 in DNA: TGTGCCTGGAGTGAAGACTACTATGGCTACACCTTC. Translated: CAWSEDYYGYTF. The full variable domain, its missing parts supplied by reference TRBV30 and TRBJ1-2, is SQTIHQWPATLVQPVGSPLSLECTVEGTSNPNLYWYRQAAGRGLQLLFYSVGIGQISSEVPQNLSASRPQDRQFILSSKKLLLSDSGFYLCAWSEDYYGYTFGSGTRLTVV.

This clonotype was recorded many times. The chain uses TRBV11-2 and TRBJ2-7, with 7 bases lining up with TRBD1. The V and J ends lost 3 bases and 7 bases, in that order; junction bases with no gene match: 9. The CDR3 has 14 residues. The germline V gene has CDR1 SGHAT and CDR2 FQNNGV. CDR3 DNA: TGTGCCAGCAGCTTCCGGACAGGAGCTGGGGAGCAGTACTTC. This gives the protein CASSFRTGAGEQYF.

This clonotype showed up many times. The J gene is TRBJ2-4, the V gene TRBV28; D remains unclear. V gave up 7 bases and J gave up 0 bases, with 10 bases separating them. The germline V gene has CDR1 MDHEN and CDR2 SYDVKM. There are 14 residues in the CDR3. The CDR3 nucleotides read TGTGCCAGCACCTTGACTCTAGCCAAAAACATTCAGTACTTC. It encodes CASTLTLAKNIQYF.

This clonotype was seen once. A single base separates this from a much larger clone, so it may be a read error. The rearrangement uses TRBV2 and TRBJ1-5; 7 nucleotides agree with TRBD1. Germline V gene data show CDR1 as SNHLY and CDR2 as FYNNEI. The CDR3 contains 15 residues. The CDR3 DNA reads as TGTGTCAGCAGCTTAGAGGGGACAGATAATCAGCCCCAGCATTTT. Protein product: CVSSLEGTDNQPQHF.

This clonotype occurred a few times. This chain links TRBV9 with TRBJ1-5; D is possibly TRBD1 (6 bases). CDR3 length: 15 amino acids. Germline assignment: CDR1 SGDLS and CDR2 YYNGEE. Trimming removed 3 bases from V and 1 base from J, with 11 bases in between. The CDR3, as DNA: TGTGCCAGCAGCGCAGGGAGGGGGAGCAATCAGCCCCAGCATTTT. Protein sequence: CASSAGRGSNQPQHF.

This chain uses TRBV6-1 with TRBJ1-2; D unresolved. Per germline, CDR1 MNHNS and CDR2 SASEGT. The CDR3 loop spans 12 amino acids. V gave up 7 bases and J gave up 6 bases, with 12 bases separating them. This CDR3 reads CASTYGGDGYTF. The DNA of the CDR3 is TGTGCCAGCACCTACGGCGGGGATGGCTACACCTTC.

A few counts support this clonotype. The chain combines TRBV15 with TRBJ2-5, with unresolved D. V was pared by 2 bases and J by 5 bases, with 12 bases between. The CDR3 has 14 amino acids. Germline V lookup: CDR1 LNHNV, CDR2 YYDKDF (reference sequence). The CDR3, as DNA: TGTGCCACCAGCAGAAGTGGAGCCGGTGAGACCCAGTACTTC. This gives the protein CATSRSGAGETQYF.

This clonotype has ten or more counts. The V gene is TRBV2, the J gene TRBJ1-5; TRBD1 aligns across 9 bases. Germline V gives CDR1 SNHLY, CDR2 FYNNEI. The CDR3 is 14 residues long. V shed 6 bases and J 6 bases; nucleotides not matched to a gene: 6. The CDR3 DNA reads as TGTGCCAGCAGCGGGGACAGGGAGGTTCAGCCCCAGCATTTT. It is translated as CASSGDREVQPQHF.

Ten or more counts support this clonotype. The chain couples TRBV19 to TRBJ1-1; D perhaps matches TRBD1 (6 bases). Germline lookup yields CDR1 LNHDA and CDR2 SQIVND (reference sequence). The CDR3 spans 14 residues. Trimming left V 8 bases short and J 0 bases short, with 13 bases between. CDR3 in DNA: TGTGCCAGTGATAGGGGGACAATGAACACTGAAGCTTTCTTT. This codes for CASDRGTMNTEAFF.

This clonotype came up many times. CDR3 nucleotide sequence: TGTGCCAGCAGTTTGGCTAGCGGGAGTATTGACATTCAGTACTTC. It codes for CASSLASGSIDIQYF. The chain uses TRBV28 and TRBJ2-4; 10 nucleotides agree with TRBD2. There are 15 residues in the CDR3. Germline-derived CDR1 and CDR2 are MDHEN and SYDVKM. V gave up 3 bases and J gave up 8 bases; unmatched junction bases: 7.

This rearrangement joins TRBV18 to TRBJ1-4, with a possible D match to TRBD1 (5 bases). With 3 bases removed from V and 8 bases from J, the gap between germline ends came to 10 bases. The CDR3 consists of 13 residues. From germline, CDR1 is KGHSH and CDR2 LQKENI. The CDR3 DNA reads as TGTGCCAGCTCACCCGAAGGGGCGGAAAAACTGTTTTTT. It encodes CASSPEGAEKLFF.

For this clonotype: This may be a read error: a much more frequent sequence differs by one nucleotide. V gene TRBV3-1 combines with J gene TRBJ1-2, with TRBD1 as a possible D gene (5 bases). Germline V gives CDR1 LGHDT, CDR2 YNNKEL (reference sequence). This CDR3 is built from 14 residues. With 4 bases removed from V and 8 bases from J, the gap between germline ends came to 17 bases. For the CDR3, the DNA is TGTGCCAGCAGCCGAGATCAAGATCGGGGCGGCTACACCTTC. This encodes CASSRDQDRGGYTF.

In its sample, this clonotype was seen many times. The chain joins TRBV25-1 to TRBJ2-2; D ambiguous. V shed 8 bases and J shed 0 bases, with 7 bases lying between them. This CDR3 comprises 13 residues. Germline lookup yields CDR1 MGHDK and CDR2 SYGVNS. CDR3 region: CASAQSNTGELFF. In nucleotides, the CDR3 is TGTGCCAGCGCTCAGTCGAACACCGGGGAGCTGTTTTTT.

Ten or more counts support this clonotype. At one end, the junction sequence differs from germline, possibly due to a read error. This chain links TRBV7-7 with TRBJ2-7; D is uncertain. Germline values: CDR1 SSHAT, CDR2 FNYEAQ (reference sequence). This CDR3 contains 14 residues. CDR3 bases: TGTGCTAGCAGCTTCAGGTTGAGCTCCTACGAGCAGTACTTC. As protein: CASSFRLSSYEQYF.

This clonotype was recorded once. The genes are TRBV4-1 and TRBJ1-2, with TRBD1 matching 9 bases. Germline V lookup: CDR1 MGHRA, CDR2 YSYEKL. The CDR3 length is 17 residues. Losses at the gene ends were 0 bases for V and 4 bases for J; bases not matched to a gene: 9. The CDR3 coding sequence is TGCGCCAGCAGCCAAGAAGAACCGGCACAGGGGGCCTATGGCTACACCTTC. Translated: CASSQEEPAQGAYGYTF.

Concerning this clonotype: A much larger clone is a single base away; this may be a read error. The V gene is TRBV7-9, the J gene TRBJ2-5, with 7 bases matching TRBD1. Germline trimming cut 5 bases from V and 0 bases from J; bases unmatched to any gene: 6. Germline CDR1 is SEHNR and CDR2 is FQNEAQ (reference sequence). The CDR3 is made up of 15 amino acids. CDR3 nucleotides: TGTGCCAGCAGCCCCTCACAGGGGCACCAAGAGACCCAGTACTTC. Its protein product is CASSPSQGHQETQYF.